This TCR beta chain was observed in a study of blood T cell repertoires in COVID-19 (TCRdb year 2020). With regard to the full study: Samples covering the acute and convalescent phases of COVID-19 were provided by collaborators in the United States, Italy and Spain. The prospective study material was composed of cDNA or gDNA derived from T cells, B-cell-depleted T cells, or PBMCs. Sample metadata almost always included a de-identified subject ID, COVID-19 status, age in years and sex. Subjects who had been exposed to COVID-19, were actively infected with it, or had recovered from it provided the deeply sampled blood TCRbeta repertoires that made up the dataset. The samples were drawn from the first 160 participants of the ongoing ImmuneRACE study and from some 1,300 subjects provided by 6 global collaborators. The repertoires were released in a freely available public database intended as a resource for research on the immune response to SARS-CoV-2. Where available, HLA class I and class II types were taken from metadata supplied by the sample provider and were not determined by assay-based typing. What the authors observed across the whole study: The quantity of clinical and demographic metadata differed by source and by participant and was supplied without curation.

This clone was recorded once. Its specific antigen is unknown. The sample holds no much larger clone one base away, and base qualities are not on file. The CDR3 starts with the cysteine, ends with the phenylalanine, and has 15 residues. Only the CDR3 portion is preserved as DNA: 45 bases, with reading frame beginning at the first base. The CDR1 and CDR2 encoded by the germline V gene are SGHTA and FQGNSA. V and J are trimmed by 2 bases and 1 base, and the gene matches miss 4 bases of the junction. Collaborating institutions collected whole blood in K2EDTA tubes following their own protocols. Collaborator samples were shipped for TCRbeta analysis as frozen whole blood, isolated PBMCs, or DNA extracted from either sample type. The immunoSEQ Assay, a bias-controlled multiplex PCR, was used to amplify TCRbeta CDR3 regions from genomic DNA. As for the authors' bioinformatics: The number of nucleated cells in each sample was estimated from the amplification of reference gene primers within the assay. To quantify the absolute abundance of each unique TCRbeta CDR3 rearrangement, sequence reads were collapsed and filtered. Productive Simpson clonality was computed per sample as the square root of Simpson's diversity index over productive rearrangements. The source is immuneACCESS, and TCRdb retained only in-frame sequences with V and J called. Part of the clones is not carried over; for the studies checked, unresolved V genes explain less than half of this, and the remainder is unexplained. V and J calls and clone size follow that table, whereas D and trimming were derived from the DNA. Counted in this sample were over 70,000 clones; 85% to 90% of them appeared once. The ten largest make up roughly 5.6% of the sample.

The material sequenced was peripheral blood. This sequence originates from a man older than 75 with acute or convalescent COVID-19. Recombination linked TRBV7-2 to TRBJ2-7; the central 8 bases match TRBD1. The CDR3: CASSLSRDRSYEQYF. The bases are TGTGCCAGCAGCTTATCCCGGGACAGGTCCTACGAGCAGTACTTC.